This T cell receptor beta chain is drawn from a study of shared clonotypes between healthy human individuals. CDR3 length equals 15 residues. CDR1 is KGHSH and CDR2 is LQKENI in the germline V gene. Trimming cost V 2 bases and J 4 bases; bases outside gene matches: 7. The authors split each subset's genomic DNA evenly across several immunoSEQ plates. Measured with immunoSEQ multiplex PCR; TCRdb has only the in-frame clones, and not every one. The sample records roughly 1,100,000 clones, about 74% being singletons. This chain joins TRBV18 and TRBJ2-7; 8 bases fit TRBD1. Sequencing input: memory CD4+ T cells sorted from blood. Subset denoted: CD45RA-negative fraction. The sequence derives from a man younger than 30 in good health. The CDR3 region is CASSPTAQGAYEQYF. CDR3 sequence (DNA): TGTGCCAGCTCACCAACGGCCCAGGGGGCGTACGAGCAGTACTTC.